This T cell receptor (beta chain) was recorded in a study of identical twins. The sample holds a few counts of this clonotype. TCRdb re-called the 5' RACE reads through MiXCR, storing one row per CDR3 protein. The sample consists of approximately 220,000 distinct CDR3 sequences, 6% to 9% of them appearing once. CDR3 length: 15 residues. Germline CDR1 is MNHEY and CDR2 is SVGEGT. Trimming stripped 0 bases from V and 1 base from J, with 6 bases between. Healthy Caucasian donors formed the entire cohort. This sample was also put to use in a study of yellow fever vaccine responses in identical twins.

This receptor was identified in a woman aged 18-29 years in good health. This chain connects TRBV6-2 or TRBV6-3 to TRBJ2-2; D remains ambiguous. Input material: memory (CD45RO+) T cells sorted from blood. CDR3 nucleotides: TGTGCCAGCAGTTACTCCCGGGTGAACACCGGGGAGCTGTTTTTT. This codes for CASSYSRVNTGELFF.